This TCR beta chain was retrieved from a study of Ad26.COV2.S vaccination and SARS-CoV-2 variants (dated by TCRdb to 2020 to 2022). For context, the study as a whole: Vaccine-arm donors were drawn from COV1001, a multicentre, randomized, double-blind, placebo-controlled phase I-IIa trial of Ad26.COV2.S in healthy adults. The TCR-sequenced set comprised about 30 samples: approximately 20 Ad26.COV2.S vaccine recipients, 5 placebo recipients and 8 SARS-CoV-2 convalescent individuals. Participants in the trial were split at random into five groups of five each, receiving low-dose or high-dose Ad26.COV2.S once or twice, or else placebo on both occasions. Ad26.COV2.S was administered intramuscularly at a dose of 5x10^10 or 1x10^11 viral particles, either as one shot or as two shots given 56 days apart. Investigators remained blinded to trial group allocation during experiments and outcome assessment. TCRbeta repertoire sequencing was used to assess the specificity and breadth of SARS-CoV-2-reactive T cell receptors after Ad26.COV2.S vaccination. Study-wide conclusions, independent of this receptor: Non-spike TCR breadth was comparable between vaccine and placebo recipients, consistent with the vaccine containing only spike. Spike-specific TCR breadth was higher in Ad26.COV2.S recipients than in placebo recipients (P = 0.0014). The study lacked the statistical power to compare responses across vaccine doses or regimens. The authors noted that total T cell responses may have been underestimated by the TCR breadth and depth analyses. After vaccination, spike-specific CD8+ and CD4+ T cell responses were reported to show substantial breadth.

TCRbeta CDR3 regions were sequenced with the immunoSEQ Assay. After extraction, genomic DNA underwent amplification by bias-controlled multiplex PCR, followed by high-throughput sequencing. Processing in the source paper ran as follows. Collapsing and filtering of sequences were performed to quantify the absolute abundance of each unique TCRbeta CDR3 region. T cell fraction was estimated by normalizing TCRbeta template counts to usable DNA, which was measured by amplifying reference genes present in all nucleated cells. Repertoire TCRs were annotated as SARS-CoV-2-specific by exact matching of V gene, CDR3 amino acid sequence and J gene to a known reactive TCR set. The reference SARS-CoV-2 TCR set came from MIRA and was filtered for enrichment in COVID-19-positive ImmuneCODE repertoires, removing public or cross-reactive TCRs. Drawing on the MIRA antigens, annotated TCRs were analysed further at the level of specific ORF or position within ORF. Breadth was defined as the number of annotated unique rearrangements divided by the total number of unique productive rearrangements, and depth was defined as the summed frequency of the annotated unique rearrangements. Group comparisons of TCR breadth used two-sided Wilcoxon rank-sum tests. TCRdb carries this immuneACCESS record with in-frame sequences only. Its versions omit some clonotypes, under half of them owing to an unresolved V gene in the studies checked, with the rest unexplained. The V and J calls and clone size come from that table; D and trimming were worked out from the DNA. The sample records hundreds of thousands of clones, 87% of which are singletons. The top ten clonotypes cover under 4% of the sample.

Turning to this clone: Which antigen it targets is not known. No base-level quality is on record; no much larger clone is a single base apart.

After removal of 7 bases from V and 7 bases from J, the junction retains 4 bases not matched to a gene. The CDR3 holds 14 amino acids from the cysteine to the phenylalanine. The kept DNA is CDR3 alone, 42 bases in frame from the first base. CDR1 and CDR2 were assigned from the germline V gene as MNHEY and SVGAGI. The sample's treatment or condition label is to be understood as: some 20 received Ad26.COV2.S at low or high dose, single or two shots; 5 received placebo; per-sample allocation not given. For vaccine and placebo recipients, the sequenced repertoires came from samples collected on day 63 after the first injection. Cohort 1b enrolled fewer than 30 adults aged 18-55 years at a single site in Boston, USA, between 29 July and 7 August 2020. Ad26.COV2.S was a replication-incompetent adenovirus type 26 vector that expressed a prefusion-stabilized SARS-CoV-2 spike protein derived from the original Wuhan strain.

This receptor was taken from a person aged 18-60 years who received the Ad26.COV2.S COVID-19 vaccine or a placebo. The chain joins TRBV6-5 to TRBJ2-3; 14 junctional bases match TRBD2. The material sequenced was peripheral blood, taken in a trial of Ad26.COV2.S vaccine versus placebo. Here the CDR3 is given as CASKGTSGGNTQYF. In nucleotides, the sequence is TGTGCCAGCAAAGGGACTAGCGGGGGAAATACGCAGTATTTT.